This TCR beta chain was observed in a study of blood T cell repertoires in COVID-19. Study-level information: Researchers got acute and convalescent COVID-19 samples from the United States, Italy and Spain. Nucleic acid was either cDNA or gDNA, and it came from T cells, B-cell-depleted T cells, or PBMCs.

Losses at the gene ends were 7 bases for V and 8 bases for J; bases not matched to a gene: 11. Germline values: CDR1 MNHGY, CDR2 SAAAGT. This CDR3 is built from 14 residues. Original processing notes: Estimated nucleated cell counts came from reference gene primer amplification. Sequenced by immunoSEQ multiplex PCR; TCRdb stores in-frame clones only, minus some. That table furnishes V, J and clone size, whereas the DNA furnished D and trimming. The sample records some 95,000 clones, over 80% being singletons. The clonotype originates from a human donor with active COVID-19. The donor label of this sample is uncertain. The chain combines TRBV6-8 with TRBJ2-1; the match to TRBD1 covers 7 bases. The sequencing input was peripheral blood. The CDR3 nucleotides are TGTGCCAGCACAGGGGCAGGGGGTGAACATGAGCAGTTCTTC. As protein: CASTGAGGEHEQFF.